The 27 T cell receptor beta chains presented below share a single source sample, sequenced in a study of T cell responses to AZD1222 COVID-19 vaccine. This table comes from immunoSEQ multiplex PCR, and its TCRdb copy is limited to in-frame clones, with some not included. The table records about 34,000 clones, around three quarters of them present only once. The sequences come from peripheral blood, collected 28 days after the second AZD1222 dose. The receptors shown here come from an adult who received the AZD1222 COVID-19 vaccine.

The chain employs TRBV5-8 and TRBJ2-5, with unresolved D. Germline CDR1 and CDR2: SGHTS and YDEGEE. The CDR3 contains 14 residues. The germline V and J ends were trimmed by 0 bases and 1 base, with 7 bases remaining between them. In DNA, the CDR3 is TGTGCCAGCAGCTTGGGTCAATTCCAAGAGACCCAGTACTTC. This encodes CASSLGQFQETQYF.

This clone occurred a few times. The rearrangement uses TRBV7-8 and TRBJ2-2; 8 nucleotides agree with TRBD2. CDR1 and CDR2 (germline): SGHVS, FQNEAQ. With 5 bases clipped from V and 2 bases from J, the junction kept 10 bases outside the gene matches. The CDR3 covers 17 residues. For the CDR3, the DNA is TGTGCCAGCAGCCCTCGAGTGGCGGGGGGTAACACCGGGGAGCTGTTTTTT. Translating gives CASSPRVAGGNTGELFF.

CDR3 loop: CASSEGAGGGQPQHF. CDR3 bases: TGTGCCAGCAGTGAAGGGGCAGGCGGGGGACAGCCCCAGCATTTT. V usage is TRBV6-1 and J usage is TRBJ1-5; D possibly corresponds to TRBD1 (5 bases). The V end was cut by 1 base, the J end by 7 bases, with 14 bases between. The CDR3 is 15 amino acids. CDR1 MNHNS and CDR2 SASEGT come from the germline V gene.

A few counts support this clone. The chain combines TRBV12-3 or TRBV12-4 with TRBJ1-4, with a possible D match to TRBD1 (5 bases). V lost 6 bases and J lost 7, with 12 bases in between. The CDR3 loop spans 13 amino acids. CDR3 residues: CASSRSGGEKLFF. CDR3 bases: TGTGCCAGCAGCCGCAGTGGGGGTGAAAAACTGTTTTTT.

Only a few counts were recorded for this clone. The chain has TRBV28 and TRBJ1-2; D is undetermined. The CDR3 has 14 residues. CDR1 MDHEN and CDR2 SYDVKM come from the germline V gene. Trimming removed 5 bases from V and 8 bases from J, with 18 bases in between. This CDR3 is CASSPGGRASGYTF. CDR3 coding DNA: TGTGCCAGCAGTCCCGGCGGGAGGGCGAGCGGCTACACCTTC.

The rearrangement uses TRBV6-5 and TRBJ1-2; D perhaps matches TRBD1 (5 bases). The ends were cut back, 2 bases at V and 3 bases at J, with 10 bases in the middle. This CDR3 is built from 14 residues. Germline CDR1 and CDR2: MNHEY and SVGAGI. The CDR3 protein is CASSYGGSHYGYTF. The CDR3 nucleotides read TGTGCCAGCAGTTACGGGGGTTCTCACTATGGCTACACCTTC.

The chain has TRBV30 and TRBJ1-6; 8 positions match TRBD1. The length of the CDR3 is 15 residues. J was trimmed by 7 bases and V by 5 bases; bases with no gene match: 10. The germline V gene has CDR1 GTSNPN and CDR2 SVGIG (reference sequence). DNA of the CDR3: TGTGCCTGGGGAGTGGGCCGGACAGGGAATTCACCCCTCCACTTT. Amino acids: CAWGVGRTGNSPLHF.

V usage is TRBV12-5 and J usage is TRBJ1-2; D gene unclear. V was trimmed by 4 bases and J by 4 bases, leaving 7 bases between them. Germline V lookup: CDR1 LGHNT, CDR2 FRNRAP. The length of the CDR3 is 12 residues. CDR3 loop: CASGSEGYGYTF. CDR3 DNA: TGTGCTAGTGGTTCCGAGGGCTATGGCTACACCTTC.

Concerning this clone itself: The sample contains more than one DNA sequence encoding this CDR3. The V gene is TRBV6-1, the J gene TRBJ1-2, with 12 positions matching TRBD1. Germline V gene lookup returns CDR1 MNHNS and CDR2 SASEGT. With V trimmed by 3 bases and J by 5 bases, 1 base remained unmatched. CDR3 length: 14 amino acids. The CDR3: CASSEGQGAYGYTF. As DNA, the CDR3 is TGTGCCAGCAGTGAGGGACAGGGGGCGTATGGCTACACCTTC.

This clone was observed a single time. The V gene is TRBV6-2 or TRBV6-3, the J gene TRBJ2-5; 7 bases are a match to TRBD1. Germline assignment: CDR1 MNHEY and CDR2 SVGEGT. CDR3 length equals 14 residues. J was trimmed by 5 bases and V by 0 bases; bases with no gene match: 3. This CDR3 is CASSYSGGQETQYF. CDR3 coding DNA: TGTGCCAGCAGTTACTCTGGGGGACAGGAGACCCAGTACTTC.

The V gene is TRBV6-5, the J gene TRBJ2-2, with D uncertain. The CDR3 has 15 residues. V lost 2 bases, J lost 3 bases, and 10 bases lay in between. Germline values: CDR1 MNHEY, CDR2 SVGAGI. The CDR3 spells CASSYGGPDTGELFF. The CDR3 nucleotides read TGTGCCAGCAGTTACGGTGGACCTGACACCGGGGAGCTGTTTTTT.

The V gene is TRBV11-2, the J gene TRBJ2-5, with a possible D match to TRBD1 (7 bases). Germline CDR1 SGHAT, CDR2 FQNNGV. Trimming cost V 1 base and J 4 bases, with 13 bases left between them. This CDR3 contains 15 residues. CDR3 residues: CASSLGYQGGETQYF. The CDR3, as DNA: TGTGCCAGCAGCTTAGGGTACCAGGGGGGAGAGACCCAGTACTTC. The entire variable domain, with the rest obtained from reference TRBV11-2 and TRBJ2-5, is as follows: EAGVAQSPRYKIIEKRQSVAFWCNPISGHATLYWYQQILGQGPKLLIQFQNNGVVDDSQLPKDRFSAERLKGVDSTLKIQPAKLEDSAVYLCASSLGYQGGETQYFGPGTRLLVL.

The chain recombines TRBV6-2 or TRBV6-3 with TRBJ2-7; TRBD1 is a possible D gene (6 bases). The CDR3 is 15 residues long. Between the trimmed V and J ends, which lost 2 bases and 1 base, there was a span of 12 bases. Germline values: CDR1 MNHEY, CDR2 SVGEGT. CDR3 residues: CASSYGGTSSYEQYV. The CDR3 DNA sequence: TGTGCCAGCAGTTACGGGGGCACATCTTCCTACGAGCAGTACGTC.

The DNA of the CDR3 is TGTGCCAGCTCACCACCGTACAGGGGGAGCAACACTGAAGCTTTCTTT. Protein: CASSPPYRGSNTEAFF. The chain carries TRBV18 and TRBJ1-1; 8 bases are shared with TRBD1. Germline CDR1 and CDR2: KGHSH and LQKENI. The CDR3 contains 16 residues. Trimming at V came to 0 bases and at J to 2 bases, leaving 5 bases not matched to a gene.

This clone has only a few counts. The V and J genes are TRBV6-5 and TRBJ2-5; 7 bases fit TRBD1. The CDR3 runs 13 residues. After removal of 8 bases from V and 2 bases from J, the junction contained 5 bases not matched to a gene. Germline V gene data show CDR1 as MNHEY and CDR2 as SVGAGI. The CDR3 nucleotides are TGTGCCAGCGTTGTGACAGGGCAAGAGACCCAGTACTTC. Translated: CASVVTGQETQYF.

The chain links TRBV18 to TRBJ1-5; 7 bases align to TRBD1. Germline lookup yields CDR1 KGHSH and CDR2 LQKENI. V lost 3 bases, J lost 7 bases, and 12 bases stayed unmatched. The CDR3 covers 16 residues. CDR3 DNA: TGTGCCAGCTCACCTAATCCCTCAGGGGGGGGACAGCCCCAGCATTTT. Amino acids: CASSPNPSGGGQPQHF.

V gene TRBV7-6 combines with J gene TRBJ1-1; the match to TRBD1 covers 11 bases. This CDR3 contains 16 residues. Germline lookup yields CDR1 SGHVS and CDR2 FNYEAQ. Unmatched junction bases numbered 6, after V lost 0 bases and J lost 6 bases. The DNA for the CDR3 is TGTGCCAGCAGCTTAGCCCGGACAGGGGGCGTCTCTGAAGCTTTCTTT. This gives the protein CASSLARTGGVSEAFF.

This chain links TRBV5-6 with TRBJ1-2; 8 bases are shared with TRBD1. Trimming removed 0 bases from V and 5 bases from J; junction bases left unmatched: 6. The CDR3 is made up of 15 amino acids. Germline CDR1 SGHDT, CDR2 YYEEEE. CDR3 amino acids: CASSLARGLWYGYTF. The CDR3 DNA follows: TGTGCCAGCAGCTTGGCCAGGGGGCTTTGGTATGGCTACACCTTC.

The chain is built from TRBV10-2 and TRBJ2-1, with TRBD2 as a possible D gene (5 bases). The germline V and J ends were trimmed by 6 bases and 16 bases, with 19 bases remaining between them. Germline CDR1 and CDR2: WSHSY and SAAADI. The CDR3 totals 12 residues. CDR3 sequence (DNA): TGCGCCAGCAGCTATGGACTGGAAAGGTTATTCTTC. This encodes CASSYGLERLFF.

The chain uses TRBV5-1 and TRBJ2-3; 7 nucleotides match TRBD1. V was pared by 4 bases and J by 1 base, with 6 bases of the junction left unmatched. The CDR3 length is 15 residues. CDR1 and CDR2 from the germline V gene are SGHRS and YFSETQ. CDR3 sequence (DNA): TGCGCCAGCAGCATAAGACAGGGTGGCACAGATACGCAGTATTTT. This encodes CASSIRQGGTDTQYF.

The chain is built from TRBV7-2 and TRBJ1-6; tentatively, D is TRBD1 (5 bases). The CDR3 contains 15 residues. The germline V gene has CDR1 SGHTA and CDR2 FQGNSA. The V end was cut by 1 base, the J end by 9 bases, with 13 bases between. The CDR3 loop is CASSLVPGGVSPLHF. CDR3 nucleotides: TGTGCCAGCAGCTTAGTACCCGGGGGTGTTTCACCCCTCCACTTT.

V usage is TRBV3-1 (or the pseudogene TRBV3-2) and J usage is TRBJ1-5; D is possibly TRBD1 (5 bases). Germline CDR1 LGHDT, CDR2 YNNKEL (reference sequence). There are 15 residues in the CDR3. Trimming took off 4 bases at V and 5 bases at J, with 15 bases between the two ends. The CDR3 region has the DNA TGTGCCAGCAGCCCCCGGGACGGTCCTGATCAGCCCCAGCATTTT. Its protein product is CASSPRDGPDQPQHF.

The chain links TRBV7-2 to TRBJ2-7, with TRBD2 as a possible D gene (6 bases). The germline gives CDR1 SGHTA, CDR2 FQGNSA. This CDR3 is 13 amino acids long. The V and J ends lost 7 bases and 3 bases respectively, with 13 bases between them. The CDR3 spells CASTPDYRYEQYF. The CDR3 DNA sequence: TGTGCCAGCACCCCGGACTACCGCTACGAGCAGTACTTC.

This rearrangement joins TRBV6-5 to TRBJ2-7; D gene unclear. CDR3 size: 15 residues. V was clipped by 7 bases and J by 2 bases, with 18 bases between them. CDR1 and CDR2 (germline): MNHEY, SVGAGI. The CDR3 sequence: CASTRSYQSPYEQYF. The CDR3, as DNA: TGTGCCAGCACCCGAAGTTATCAGTCACCCTACGAGCAGTACTTC.

The chain recombines TRBV19 with TRBJ2-5, with 9 bases that match TRBD2. CDR1 is LNHDA and CDR2 is SQIVND in the germline V gene (reference sequence). CDR3 length equals 15 residues. The junction had 10 bases not matched to a gene; V was cut back by 8 bases and J by 3 bases. The CDR3 coding sequence is TGTGCCAGTTCGGGGGAGCGGGGGGCAAAAGAGACCCAGTACTTC. Its translation: CASSGERGAKETQYF.

J is TRBJ2-5 and V is TRBV2, with a tentative D call TRBD2 (5 bases). Germline CDR1 and CDR2: SNHLY and FYNNEI. This CDR3 is built from 13 residues. Trimming took off 8 bases at V and 4 bases at J, with 14 bases between the two ends. This CDR3 reads CASEGSIPETQYF. CDR3 DNA sequence: TGTGCCAGCGAGGGATCTATACCAGAGACCCAGTACTTC.

The chain uses TRBV3-1 (or the pseudogene TRBV3-2) and TRBJ2-1; D not resolved. Trimming shortened V by 0 bases and J by 4 bases, and 7 bases separated the two germline ends. Germline CDR1 reads LGHDT; CDR2 reads YNNKEL (reference sequence). CDR3 length: 14 amino acids. The CDR3 sequence: CASSQDGQYNEQFF. The CDR3 bases are TGTGCCAGCAGCCAAGACGGTCAATACAATGAGCAGTTCTTC.